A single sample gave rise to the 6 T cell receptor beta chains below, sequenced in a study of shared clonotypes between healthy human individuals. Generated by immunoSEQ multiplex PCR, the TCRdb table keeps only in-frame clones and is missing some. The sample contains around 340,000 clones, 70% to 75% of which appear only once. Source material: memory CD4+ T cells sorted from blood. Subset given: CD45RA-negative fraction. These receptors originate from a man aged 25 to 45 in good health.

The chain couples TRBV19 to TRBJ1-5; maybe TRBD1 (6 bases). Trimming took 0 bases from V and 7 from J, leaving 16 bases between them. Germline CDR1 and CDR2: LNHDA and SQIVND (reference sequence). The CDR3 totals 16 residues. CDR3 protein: CASSIEGNRVGQPQHF. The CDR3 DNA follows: TGTGCCAGTAGTATAGAGGGGAACAGGGTAGGGCAGCCCCAGCATTTT.

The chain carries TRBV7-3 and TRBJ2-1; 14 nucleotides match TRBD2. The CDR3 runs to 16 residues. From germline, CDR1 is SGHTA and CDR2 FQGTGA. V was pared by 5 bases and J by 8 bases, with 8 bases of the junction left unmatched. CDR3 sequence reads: CASSVGTSGSNDEQFF. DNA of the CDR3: TGTGCCAGCAGCGTAGGGACTAGCGGGAGTAACGATGAGCAGTTCTTC. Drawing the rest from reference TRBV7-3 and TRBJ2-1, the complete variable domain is GAGVSQTPSNKVTEKGKYVELRCDPISGHTALYWYRQSLGQGPEFLIYFQGTGAADDSGLPNDRFFAVRPEGSVSTLKIQRTERGDSAVYLCASSVGTSGSNDEQFFGPGTRLTVL.

CDR3 coding DNA: TGTGCCAGCAGTGCCTCTCCATCCGGGGAGCTGTTTTTT. Translated: CASSASPSGELFF. The V gene is TRBV6-4, the J gene TRBJ2-2, with D unresolved. V was clipped by 4 bases and J by 6 bases, with 9 bases between them. The CDR3 loop spans 13 amino acids. The V gene's germline CDR1 is MRHNA and CDR2 SNTAGT.

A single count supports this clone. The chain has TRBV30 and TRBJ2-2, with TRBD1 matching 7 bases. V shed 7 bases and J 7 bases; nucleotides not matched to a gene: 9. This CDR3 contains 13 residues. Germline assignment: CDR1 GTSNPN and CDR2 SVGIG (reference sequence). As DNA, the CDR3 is TGTGCCTCCACTGACAGGGTTCACGGGGAGCTGTTTTTT. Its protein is CASTDRVHGELFF.

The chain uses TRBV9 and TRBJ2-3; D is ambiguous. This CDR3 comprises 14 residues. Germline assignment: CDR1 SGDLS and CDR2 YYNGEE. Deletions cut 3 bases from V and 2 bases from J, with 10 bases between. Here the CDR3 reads CASSARTDTDTQYF. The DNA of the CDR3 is TGTGCCAGCAGCGCCAGGACGGACACAGATACGCAGTATTTT. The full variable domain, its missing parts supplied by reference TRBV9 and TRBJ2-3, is DSGVTQTPKHLITATGQRVTLRCSPRSGDLSVYWYQQSLDQGLQFLIQYYNGEERAKGNILERFSAQQFPDLHSELNLSSLELGDSALYFCASSARTDTDTQYFGPGTRLTVL.

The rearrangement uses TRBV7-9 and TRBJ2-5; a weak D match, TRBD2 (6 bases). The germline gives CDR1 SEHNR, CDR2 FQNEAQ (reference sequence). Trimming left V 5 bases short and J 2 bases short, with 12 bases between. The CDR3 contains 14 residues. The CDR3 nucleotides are TGTGCCAGCAGCCGTGGAGGGCCTCAAGAGACCCAGTACTTC. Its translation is CASSRGGPQETQYF.